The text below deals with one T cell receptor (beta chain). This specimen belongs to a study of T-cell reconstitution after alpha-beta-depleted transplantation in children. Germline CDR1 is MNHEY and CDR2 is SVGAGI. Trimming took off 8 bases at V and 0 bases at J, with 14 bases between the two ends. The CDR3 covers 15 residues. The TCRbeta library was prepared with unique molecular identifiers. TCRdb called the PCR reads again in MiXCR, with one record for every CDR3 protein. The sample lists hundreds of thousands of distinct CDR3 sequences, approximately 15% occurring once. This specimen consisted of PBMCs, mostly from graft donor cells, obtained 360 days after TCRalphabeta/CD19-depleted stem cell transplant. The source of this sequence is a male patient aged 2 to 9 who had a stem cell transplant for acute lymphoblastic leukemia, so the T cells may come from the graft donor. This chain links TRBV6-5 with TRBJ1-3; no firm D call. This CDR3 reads CASGSRDPSGNTIYF. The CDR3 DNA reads TGTGCCAGCGGCTCTCGGGATCCCTCTGGAAACACCATATATTTT.